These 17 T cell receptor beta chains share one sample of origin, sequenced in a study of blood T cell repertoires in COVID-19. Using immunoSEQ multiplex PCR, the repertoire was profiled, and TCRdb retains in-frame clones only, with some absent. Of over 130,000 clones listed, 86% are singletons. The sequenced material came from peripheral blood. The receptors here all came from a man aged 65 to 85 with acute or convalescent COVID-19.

CDR3 sequence (DNA): TGTGCCAGCAGTGACTGGGGGACAGACTTCCTCCGGGGGACCGGGGAGCTGTTTTTT. This codes for CASSDWGTDFLRGTGELFF. The chain joins TRBV6-4 to TRBJ2-2; D is perhaps TRBD1 (7 bases). The germline CDR1 and CDR2 sequences are MRHNA and SNTAGT. This CDR3 is 19 amino acids long. The ends were cut back, 1 base at V and 5 bases at J, with 23 bases in the middle.

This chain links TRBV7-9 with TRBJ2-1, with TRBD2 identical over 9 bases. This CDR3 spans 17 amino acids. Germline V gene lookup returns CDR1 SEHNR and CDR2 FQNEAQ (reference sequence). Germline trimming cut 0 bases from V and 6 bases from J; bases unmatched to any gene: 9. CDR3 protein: CASSLAPALAGLNEQFF. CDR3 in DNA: TGTGCCAGCAGCTTAGCCCCGGCTCTAGCGGGACTCAATGAGCAGTTCTTC. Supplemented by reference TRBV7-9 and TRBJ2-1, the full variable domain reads DTGVSQNPRHKITKRGQNVTFRCDPISEHNRLYWYRQTLGQGPEFLTYFQNEAQLEKSRLLSDRFSAERPKGSFSTLEIQRTEQGDSAMYLCASSLAPALAGLNEQFFGPGTRLTVL.

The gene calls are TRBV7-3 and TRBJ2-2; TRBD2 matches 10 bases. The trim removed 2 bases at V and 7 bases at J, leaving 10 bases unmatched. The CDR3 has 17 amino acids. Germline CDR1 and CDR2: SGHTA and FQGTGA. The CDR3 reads CASSLGAASGSHGELFF. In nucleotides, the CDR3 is TGTGCCAGCAGCTTAGGGGCGGCTAGCGGGAGTCACGGGGAGCTGTTTTTT.

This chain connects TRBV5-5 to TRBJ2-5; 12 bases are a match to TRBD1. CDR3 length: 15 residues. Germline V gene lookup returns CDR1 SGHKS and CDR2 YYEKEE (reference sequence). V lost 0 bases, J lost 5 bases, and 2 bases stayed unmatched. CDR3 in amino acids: CASSLAGQGAETQYF. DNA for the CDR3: TGTGCCAGCAGCTTGGCGGGACAGGGGGCTGAGACCCAGTACTTC.

DNA of the CDR3: TGCGCCAGCAGCCAAGAGAACAGGGGGTTTGAGACCCAGTACTTC. This encodes CASSQENRGFETQYF. The genes are TRBV4-1 and TRBJ2-5; 8 positions match TRBD1. The length of the CDR3 is 15 residues. With 0 bases clipped from V and 5 bases from J, the junction kept 5 bases outside the gene matches. CDR1 and CDR2 (germline): MGHRA, YSYEKL.

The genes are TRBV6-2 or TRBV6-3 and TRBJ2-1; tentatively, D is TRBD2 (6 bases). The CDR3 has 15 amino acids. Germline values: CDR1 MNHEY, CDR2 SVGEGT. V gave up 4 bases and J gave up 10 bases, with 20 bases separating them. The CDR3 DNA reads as TGTGCCAGCAGTTCGCCCCAGCGGGTAGTTCGAGAGCAGTTCTTC. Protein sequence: CASSSPQRVVREQFF.

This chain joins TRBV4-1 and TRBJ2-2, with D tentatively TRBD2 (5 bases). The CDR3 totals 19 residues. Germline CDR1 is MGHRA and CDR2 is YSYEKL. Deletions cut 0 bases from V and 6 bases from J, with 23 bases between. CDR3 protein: CASSQDSRVSEGRAGELFF. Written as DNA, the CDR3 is TGCGCCAGCAGCCAAGATTCAAGGGTTTCAGAGGGCCGGGCCGGGGAGCTGTTTTTT.

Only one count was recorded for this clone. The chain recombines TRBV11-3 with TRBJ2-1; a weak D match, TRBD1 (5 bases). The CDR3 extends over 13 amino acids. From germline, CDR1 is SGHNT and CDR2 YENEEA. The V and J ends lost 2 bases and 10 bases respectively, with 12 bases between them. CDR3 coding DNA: TGTGCCAGCAGCTTACATTGGGGCAGAGAGCAGTTCTTC. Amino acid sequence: CASSLHWGREQFF.

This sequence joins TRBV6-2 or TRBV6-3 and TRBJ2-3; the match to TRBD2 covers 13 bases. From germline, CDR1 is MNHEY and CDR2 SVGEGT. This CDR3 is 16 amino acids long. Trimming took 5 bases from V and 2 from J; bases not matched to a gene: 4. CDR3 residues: CASSLGLAGLTDTQYF. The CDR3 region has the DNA TGTGCCAGCAGTCTGGGACTAGCGGGACTCACAGATACGCAGTATTTT.

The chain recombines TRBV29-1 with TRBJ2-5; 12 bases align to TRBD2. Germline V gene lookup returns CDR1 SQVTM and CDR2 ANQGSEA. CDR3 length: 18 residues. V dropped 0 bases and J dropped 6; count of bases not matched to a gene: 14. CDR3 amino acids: CSVEDPSNRLAGAQTQYF. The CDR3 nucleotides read TGCAGCGTTGAAGATCCTTCGAACCGACTAGCGGGAGCGCAGACCCAGTACTTC.

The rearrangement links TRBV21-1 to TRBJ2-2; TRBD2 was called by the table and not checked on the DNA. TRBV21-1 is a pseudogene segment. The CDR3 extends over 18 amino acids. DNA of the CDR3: TGTGCCAGCAGCAAAGCGCTTAGGAGGCGATCGAACACCGGGGAGCTGTTTTTT. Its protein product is CASSKALRRRSNTGELFF.

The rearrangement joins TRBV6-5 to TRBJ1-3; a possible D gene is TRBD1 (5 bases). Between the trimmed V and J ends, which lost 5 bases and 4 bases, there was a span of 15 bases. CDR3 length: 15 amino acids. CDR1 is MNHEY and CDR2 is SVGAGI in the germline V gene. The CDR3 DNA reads TGTGCCAGCAGTCCAGGGTTGGTCTCGGGAAACACCATATATTTT. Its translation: CASSPGLVSGNTIYF.

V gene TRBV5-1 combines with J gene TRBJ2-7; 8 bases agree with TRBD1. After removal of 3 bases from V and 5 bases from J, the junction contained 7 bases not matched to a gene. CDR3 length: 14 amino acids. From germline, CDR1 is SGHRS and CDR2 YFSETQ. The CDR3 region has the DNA TGCGCCAGCAGCTCGAGACAGGGGTACGACGAGCAGTACTTC. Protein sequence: CASSSRQGYDEQYF.

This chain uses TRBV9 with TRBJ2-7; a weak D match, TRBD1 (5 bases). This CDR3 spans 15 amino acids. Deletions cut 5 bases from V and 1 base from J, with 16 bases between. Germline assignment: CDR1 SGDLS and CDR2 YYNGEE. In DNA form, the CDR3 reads TGTGCCAGCAGTAAACGGGCAGGGATTTCCTACGAGCAGTACTTC. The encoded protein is CASSKRAGISYEQYF.

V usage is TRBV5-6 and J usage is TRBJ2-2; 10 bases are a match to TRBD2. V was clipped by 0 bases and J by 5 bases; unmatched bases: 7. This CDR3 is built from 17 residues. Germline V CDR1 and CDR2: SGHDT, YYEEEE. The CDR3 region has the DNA TGTGCCAGCAGCTTGGAAGCGGGAGGGCCATTTACCGGGGAGCTGTTTTTT. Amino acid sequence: CASSLEAGGPFTGELFF.

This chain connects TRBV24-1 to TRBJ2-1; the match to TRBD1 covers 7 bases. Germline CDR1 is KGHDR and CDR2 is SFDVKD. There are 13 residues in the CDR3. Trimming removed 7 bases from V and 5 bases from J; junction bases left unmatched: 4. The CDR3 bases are TGTGCCACCAGAGAGACAGGGAACAATGAGCAGTTCTTC. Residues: CATRETGNNEQFF.

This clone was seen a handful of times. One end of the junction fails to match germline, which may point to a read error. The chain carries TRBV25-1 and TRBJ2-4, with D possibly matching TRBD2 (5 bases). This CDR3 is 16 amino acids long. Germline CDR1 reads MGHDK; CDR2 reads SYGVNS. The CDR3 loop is CASSESAALAKNIQYF. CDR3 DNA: TGTGCCAGCAGTGAATCTGCGGCTCTAGCCAAAAACATTCAGTACTTT. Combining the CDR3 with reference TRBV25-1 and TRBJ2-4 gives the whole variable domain EADIYQTPRYLVIGTGKKITLECSQTMGHDKMYWYQQDPGMELHLIHYSYGVNSTEKGDLSSESTVSRIRTEHFPLTLESARPSHTSQYLCASSESAALAKNIQYFGAGTRLSVL.